This T cell receptor (beta chain) was retrieved from a study of regulatory T cells in long-lasting Graves disease. Arm-PCR with iRepertoire HTBI primers amplified the CDR3 regions for these TCR beta libraries. Each CDR3 protein is one row after TCRdb ran MiXCR on the multiplex PCR reads. The data hold nearly 350,000 distinct CDR3 sequences, with around 20% observed a single time. Regarding time point: persistent/refractory GD, antithyroid drugs over 5 years with positive TRAb. Construction of the TCR library relied on RNA isolated from PBMCs. The germline V and J ends were trimmed by 2 bases and 0 bases, with 11 bases remaining between them. The germline CDR1 and CDR2 sequences are MNHNS and SASEGT. The CDR3 covers 16 residues.

This TCR was recovered from a female donor with Graves disease. The V call is TRBV6-1, the J call TRBJ2-4; D tentatively reads TRBD1 or TRBD2 (5 bases each). The sequencing used peripheral blood mononuclear cells (PBMCs), collected when the disease was refractory, from a patient treated with antithyroid drugs. CDR3 nucleotides: TGTGCCAGCAGTGAAAGGGGACCACTAGCCAAAAACATTCAGTACTTC. Translated: CASSERGPLAKNIQYF.